The 10 T cell receptor beta chains given below trace back to one sample, sequenced in a study of blood T cells in healthy people across ages. For the second PCR, which ran for about 7 to 11 cycles, a sample-barcoded 5' primer and a J-beta primer mix were used. TCRdb fed the 5' RACE reads into MiXCR, producing one record per CDR3 protein. The repertoire holds about 680,000 distinct CDR3 sequences, with approximately 49% as singletons. The sample consisted of blood. Receptors originate from a woman aged 60 to 75 in good health.

CDR3 region: CASSQAQGGLRTDTQYF. In nucleotides, the CDR3 is TGCGCCAGCAGCCAAGCCCAGGGCGGCCTTAGAACAGATACGCAGTATTTT. The chain links TRBV4-1 to TRBJ2-3; D possibly corresponds to TRBD1 (5 bases). The germline V and J ends were trimmed by 1 base and 3 bases, with 17 bases remaining between them. CDR3 length equals 17 residues. Germline assignment: CDR1 MGHRA and CDR2 YSYEKL.

Comment on this clonotype: The junction differs from germline at one of its ends, possibly a read error. The CDR3 DNA follows: TGCAGTCTGGGACTAGCGGGAGTCAGTGAGCACTTCTTC. Translation: CSLGLAGVSEHFF. This rearrangement joins TRBV20-1 to TRBJ2-1, with TRBD2 matching over 14 bases. The CDR3 contains 13 residues. The germline V gene encodes CDR1 DFQATT and CDR2 SNEGSKA (reference sequence).

The V and J genes are TRBV5-6 and TRBJ1-1, with no clear D. CDR1 is SGHDT, CDR2 YYEEEE, per germline. Trimming stripped 2 bases from V and 5 bases from J, with 7 bases between. CDR3 length: 12 residues. The CDR3 here is CASSFWRTEAFF. CDR3 bases: TGTGCCAGCAGCTTTTGGCGGACTGAAGCTTTCTTT.

Only a few counts were recorded for this clonotype. The chain carries TRBV6-5 and TRBJ2-1; D tentatively reads TRBD1 or TRBD2 (5 bases each). Between the trimmed V and J ends, which lost 7 bases and 6 bases, there was a span of 19 bases. The V gene's germline CDR1 is MNHEY and CDR2 SVGAGI. CDR3 length equals 15 residues. The CDR3 bases are TGTGCCAGCACAAGGGATCGGGACGGAATCAATGAGCAGTTCTTC. Protein product: CASTRDRDGINEQFF.

A few counts support this clonotype. The chain uses TRBV7-9 and TRBJ1-1; D may be TRBD1 (6 bases). Trimming cost V 2 bases and J 4 bases, with 11 bases left between them. The CDR3 consists of 14 residues. In germline, CDR1 is SEHNR, CDR2 FQNEAQ (reference sequence). The chain's CDR3 is CASSLSGEVTEAFF. As DNA, the CDR3 is TGTGCCAGCAGCTTATCAGGGGAGGTCACTGAAGCTTTCTTT.

This sequence joins TRBV11-3 and TRBJ1-4, with D perhaps TRBD1 (5 bases). This CDR3 comprises 14 residues. Germline V lookup: CDR1 SGHNT, CDR2 YENEEA. V gave up 5 bases and J gave up 4 bases, with 11 bases separating them. In nucleotides, the CDR3 is TGTGCCAGCAGCCCCCGGGACGATAATGAAAAACTGTTTTTT. Translation gives CASSPRDDNEKLFF. The whole variable domain, filled in from reference TRBV11-3 and TRBJ1-4, reads EAGVVQSPRYKIIEKKQPVAFWCNPISGHNTLYWYLQNLGQGPELLIRYENEEAVDDSQLPKDRFSAERLKGVDSTLKIQPAELGDSAVYLCASSPRDDNEKLFFGSGTQLSVL.

The genes are TRBV28 and TRBJ2-7; 8 bases are a match to TRBD1. The CDR3 loop spans 15 amino acids. Germline V gene sequence: CDR1 MDHEN, CDR2 SYDVKM. V lost 2 bases and J lost 2; bases outside the gene matches: 5. CDR3: CASSLMGQVTYEQYF. Written as DNA, the CDR3 is TGTGCCAGCAGTTTAATGGGACAGGTTACCTACGAGCAGTACTTC.

This clonotype was found a few times. This rearrangement joins TRBV15 to TRBJ2-5; weak D call: TRBD1 (6 bases). Trimming shortened V by 6 bases and J by 3 bases, and 11 bases separated the two germline ends. Germline lookup yields CDR1 LNHNV and CDR2 YYDKDF (reference sequence). CDR3 size: 13 residues. The CDR3 loop is CATSWDTKETQYF. In DNA, the CDR3 is TGTGCCACCAGTTGGGACACCAAAGAGACCCAGTACTTC.

The gene calls are TRBV10-3 and TRBJ2-7; possibly TRBD2 for D (6 bases). In germline, CDR1 is ENHRY, CDR2 SYGVKD. V was shortened by 7 bases and J by 0 bases, with 10 bases between the two germline ends. The CDR3 is 13 residues long. The CDR3 loop is CAIKGLSSYEQYF. As DNA, the CDR3 is TGTGCCATCAAGGGACTGAGCTCCTACGAGCAGTACTTC.

Here the CDR3 reads CASVTGGQSADTQYF. The CDR3 DNA reads as TGTGCCAGCGTAACAGGGGGACAGTCGGCAGATACGCAGTATTTT. The gene calls are TRBV28 and TRBJ2-3; 8 nucleotides agree with TRBD1. V shed 8 bases, J shed 4 bases, and the junction held 11 bases outside the gene matches. The CDR3 extends over 15 amino acids. The V gene's germline CDR1 is MDHEN and CDR2 SYDVKM.